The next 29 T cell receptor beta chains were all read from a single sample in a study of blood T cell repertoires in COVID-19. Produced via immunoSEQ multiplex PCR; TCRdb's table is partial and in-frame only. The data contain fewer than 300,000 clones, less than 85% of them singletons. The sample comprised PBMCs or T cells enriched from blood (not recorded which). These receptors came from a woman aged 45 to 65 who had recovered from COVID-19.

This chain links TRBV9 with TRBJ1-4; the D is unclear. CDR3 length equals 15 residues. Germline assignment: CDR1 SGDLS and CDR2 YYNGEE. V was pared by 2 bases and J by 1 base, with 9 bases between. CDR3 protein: CASSVFPQTNEKLFF. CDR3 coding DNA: TGTGCCAGCAGCGTGTTTCCCCAAACTAATGAAAAACTGTTTTTT.

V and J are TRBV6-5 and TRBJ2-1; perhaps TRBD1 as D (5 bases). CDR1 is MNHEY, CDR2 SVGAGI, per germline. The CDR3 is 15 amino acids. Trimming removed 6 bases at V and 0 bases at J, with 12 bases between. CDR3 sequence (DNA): TGTGCCAGCAGGCTTAGGGGAAGCTCCTACAATGAGCAGTTCTTC. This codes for CASRLRGSSYNEQFF.

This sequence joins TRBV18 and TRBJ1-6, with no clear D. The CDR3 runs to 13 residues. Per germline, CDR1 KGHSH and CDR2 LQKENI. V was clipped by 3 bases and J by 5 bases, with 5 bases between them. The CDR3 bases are TGTGCCAGCTCACCCCGTGATAATTCACCCCTCCACTTT. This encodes CASSPRDNSPLHF.

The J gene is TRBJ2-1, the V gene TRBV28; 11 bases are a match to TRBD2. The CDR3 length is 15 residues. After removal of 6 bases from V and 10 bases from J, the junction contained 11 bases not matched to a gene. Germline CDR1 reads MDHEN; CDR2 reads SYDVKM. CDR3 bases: TGTGCCAGCAGGACCTTTAGCGGGGGGGCCTCGGAGCAGTTCTTC. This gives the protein CASRTFSGGASEQFF. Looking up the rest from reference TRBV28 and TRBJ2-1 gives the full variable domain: DVKVTQSSRYLVKRTGEKVFLECVQDMDHENMFWYRQDPGLGLRLIYFSYDVKMKEKGDIPEGYSVSREKKERFSLILESASTNQTSMYLCASRTFSGGASEQFFGPGTRLTVL.

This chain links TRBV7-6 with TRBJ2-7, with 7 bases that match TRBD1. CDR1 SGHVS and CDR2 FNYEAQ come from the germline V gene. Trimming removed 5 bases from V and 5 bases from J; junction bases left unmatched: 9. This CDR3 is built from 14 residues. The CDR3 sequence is CASSMGQIFDEQYF. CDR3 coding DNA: TGTGCCAGCAGCATGGGACAGATTTTTGACGAGCAGTACTTC.

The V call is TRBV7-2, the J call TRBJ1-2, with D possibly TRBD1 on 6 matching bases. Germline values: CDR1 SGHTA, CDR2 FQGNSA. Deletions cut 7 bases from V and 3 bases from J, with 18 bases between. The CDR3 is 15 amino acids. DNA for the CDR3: TGTGCCAGCACCCTAGGGGGTGGGGTCGACTATGGCTACACCTTC. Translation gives CASTLGGGVDYGYTF.

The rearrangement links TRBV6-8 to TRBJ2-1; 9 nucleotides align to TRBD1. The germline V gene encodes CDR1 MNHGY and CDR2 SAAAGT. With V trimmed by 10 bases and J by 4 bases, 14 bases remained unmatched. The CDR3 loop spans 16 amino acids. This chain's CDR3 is CATTFEKDRGYNEQFF. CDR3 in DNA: TGTGCCACCACGTTTGAAAAAGACAGGGGGTACAATGAGCAGTTCTTC.

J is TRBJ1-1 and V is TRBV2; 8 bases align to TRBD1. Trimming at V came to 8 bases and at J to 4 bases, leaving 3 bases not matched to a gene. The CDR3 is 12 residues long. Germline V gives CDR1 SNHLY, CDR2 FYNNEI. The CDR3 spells CASCRGRTEAFF. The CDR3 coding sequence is TGTGCCAGCTGCAGGGGGCGCACTGAAGCTTTCTTT.

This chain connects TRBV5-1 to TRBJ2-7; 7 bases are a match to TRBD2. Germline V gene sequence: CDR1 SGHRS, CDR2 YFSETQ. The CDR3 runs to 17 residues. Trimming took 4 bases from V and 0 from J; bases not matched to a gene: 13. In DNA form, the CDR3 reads TGCGCCAGCAGCCTAAGGAGTCTAGCGGAGAGCTCCTACGAGCAGTACTTC. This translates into CASSLRSLAESSYEQYF.

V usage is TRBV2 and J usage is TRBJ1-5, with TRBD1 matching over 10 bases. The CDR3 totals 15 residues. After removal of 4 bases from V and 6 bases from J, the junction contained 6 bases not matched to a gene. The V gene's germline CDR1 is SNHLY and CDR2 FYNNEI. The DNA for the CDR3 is TGTGCCAGCAGTGGACAGGGGGCGAGGGGTCAGCCCCAGCATTTT. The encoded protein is CASSGQGARGQPQHF.

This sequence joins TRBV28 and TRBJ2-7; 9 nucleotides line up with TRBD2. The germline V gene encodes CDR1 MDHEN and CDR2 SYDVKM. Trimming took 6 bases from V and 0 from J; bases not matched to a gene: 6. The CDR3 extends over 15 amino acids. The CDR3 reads CASRIAGDSSYEQYF. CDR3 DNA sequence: TGTGCCAGCAGGATAGCGGGGGACAGCTCCTACGAGCAGTACTTC.

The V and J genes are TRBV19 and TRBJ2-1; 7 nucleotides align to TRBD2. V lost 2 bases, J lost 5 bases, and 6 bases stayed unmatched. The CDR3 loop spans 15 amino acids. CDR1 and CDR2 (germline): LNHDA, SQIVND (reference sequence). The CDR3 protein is CASSISPGLNNEQFF. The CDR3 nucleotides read TGTGCCAGTAGTATATCTCCGGGACTAAACAATGAGCAGTTCTTC. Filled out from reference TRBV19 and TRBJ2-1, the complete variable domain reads DGGITQSPKYLFRKEGQNVTLSCEQNLNHDAMYWYRQDPGQGLRLIYYSQIVNDFQKGDIAEGYSVSREKKESFPLTVTSAQKNPTAFYLCASSISPGLNNEQFFGPGTRLTVL.

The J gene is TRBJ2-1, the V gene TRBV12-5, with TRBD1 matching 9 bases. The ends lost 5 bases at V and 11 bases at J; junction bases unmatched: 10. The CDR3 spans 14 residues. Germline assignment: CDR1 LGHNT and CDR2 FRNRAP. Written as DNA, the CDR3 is TGTGCTAGTGGTGAACGACAGGGGGGCCCGAAGCAGTTCTTC. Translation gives CASGERQGGPKQFF. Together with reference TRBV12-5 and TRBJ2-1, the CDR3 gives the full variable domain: DARVTQTPRHKVTEMGQEVTMRCQPILGHNTVFWYRQTMMQGLELLAYFRNRAPLDDSGMPKDRFSAEMPDATLATLKIQPSEPRDSAVYFCASGERQGGPKQFFGPGTRLTVL.

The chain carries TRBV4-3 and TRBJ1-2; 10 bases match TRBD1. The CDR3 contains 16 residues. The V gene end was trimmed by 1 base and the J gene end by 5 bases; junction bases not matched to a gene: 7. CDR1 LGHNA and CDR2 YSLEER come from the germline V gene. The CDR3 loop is CASSQVYGTGVYGYTF. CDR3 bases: TGCGCCAGCAGCCAAGTTTATGGGACAGGGGTTTATGGCTACACCTTC.

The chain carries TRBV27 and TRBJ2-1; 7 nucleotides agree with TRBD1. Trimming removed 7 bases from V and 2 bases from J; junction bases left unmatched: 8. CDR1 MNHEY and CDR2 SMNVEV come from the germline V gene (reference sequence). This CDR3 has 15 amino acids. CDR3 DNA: TGTGCCAGCAAATACAGGGGAAATACCTACAATGAGCAGTTCTTC. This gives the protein CASKYRGNTYNEQFF.

CDR3 sequence reads: CASTPGTGIPYEQYF. DNA for the CDR3: TGTGCCAGTACCCCCGGGACAGGAATACCCTACGAGCAGTACTTC. This rearrangement joins TRBV19 to TRBJ2-7; TRBD1 matches at 8 bases. The CDR3 is made up of 15 amino acids. J lost 2 bases, V lost 7 bases, and 10 bases had no gene match. Germline loops: CDR1 LNHDA, CDR2 SQIVND (reference sequence).

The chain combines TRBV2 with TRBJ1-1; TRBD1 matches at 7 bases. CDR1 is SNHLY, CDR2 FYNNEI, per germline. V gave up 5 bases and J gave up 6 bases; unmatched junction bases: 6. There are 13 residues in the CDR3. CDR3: CASSRQGVAEAFF. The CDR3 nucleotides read TGTGCCAGCAGTAGACAGGGAGTCGCTGAAGCTTTCTTT.

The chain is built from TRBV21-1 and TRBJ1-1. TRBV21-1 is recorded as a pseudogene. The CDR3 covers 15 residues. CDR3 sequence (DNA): TGTGCCAGCAGCAAAGGGCCTAGGGAGGGCACTGAAGCTTTCTTT. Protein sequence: CASSKGPREGTEAFF.

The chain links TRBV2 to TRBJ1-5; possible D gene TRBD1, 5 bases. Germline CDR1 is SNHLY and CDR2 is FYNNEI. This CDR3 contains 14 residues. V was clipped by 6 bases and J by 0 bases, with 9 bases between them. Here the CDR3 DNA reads TGTGCCAGCAGGGGGGGGTATAGCAATCAGCCCCAGCATTTT. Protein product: CASRGGYSNQPQHF.

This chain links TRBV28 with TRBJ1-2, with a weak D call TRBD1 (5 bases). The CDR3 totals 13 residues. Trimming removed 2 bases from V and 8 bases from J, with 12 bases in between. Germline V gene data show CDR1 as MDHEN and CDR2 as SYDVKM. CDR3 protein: CASSLEQGRGYTF. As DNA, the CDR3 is TGTGCCAGCAGTTTAGAGCAGGGTCGGGGCTACACCTTC.

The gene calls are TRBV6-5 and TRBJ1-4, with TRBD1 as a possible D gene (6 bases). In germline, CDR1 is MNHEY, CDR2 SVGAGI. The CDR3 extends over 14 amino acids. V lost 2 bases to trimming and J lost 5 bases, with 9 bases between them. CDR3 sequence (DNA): TGTGCCAGCAGTTACGGGACAAGAAATGAAAAACTGTTTTTT. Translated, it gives CASSYGTRNEKLFF.

CDR3 nucleotides: TGTGCCAGCAGCTTAACAGGGAGCAACATTAGAGCCAAAAACATTCAGTACTTC. Amino acids: CASSLTGSNIRAKNIQYF. The chain carries TRBV7-2 and TRBJ2-4; D may be TRBD1 (6 bases). Germline lookup yields CDR1 SGHTA and CDR2 FQGNSA. V was pared by 2 bases and J by 0 bases, with 17 bases between. There are 18 residues in the CDR3.

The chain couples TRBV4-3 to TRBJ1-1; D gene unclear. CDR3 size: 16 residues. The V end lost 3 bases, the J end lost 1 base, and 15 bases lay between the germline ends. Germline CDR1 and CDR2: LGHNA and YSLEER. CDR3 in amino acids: CASSHNLELGNTEAFF. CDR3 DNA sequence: TGCGCCAGCAGCCATAACCTGGAGTTGGGGAACACTGAAGCTTTCTTT.

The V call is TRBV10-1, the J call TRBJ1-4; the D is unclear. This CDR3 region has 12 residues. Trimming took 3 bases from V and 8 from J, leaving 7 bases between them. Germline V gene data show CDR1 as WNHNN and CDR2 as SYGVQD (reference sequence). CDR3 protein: CASSDGGEKLFF. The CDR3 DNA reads TGCGCCAGCAGTGATGGAGGGGAAAAACTGTTTTTT.

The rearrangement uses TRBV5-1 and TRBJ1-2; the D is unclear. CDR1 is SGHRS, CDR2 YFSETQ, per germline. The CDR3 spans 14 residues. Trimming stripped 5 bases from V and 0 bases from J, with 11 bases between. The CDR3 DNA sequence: TGCGCCAGCAGAGAGGCGACTACTAACTATGGCTACACCTTC. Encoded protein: CASREATTNYGYTF.

The CDR3 DNA reads as TGTGCTAGTGGTTTGGTAGAAGGCGGTGAATATCAGTCGCCCCAGCATTTT. As protein: CASGLVEGGEYQSPQHF. The chain employs TRBV12-5 and TRBJ1-5, with D hard to call. Germline loops: CDR1 LGHNT, CDR2 FRNRAP. V lost 0 bases and J 9 bases, leaving 21 bases between the germline ends. CDR3 length: 17 residues.

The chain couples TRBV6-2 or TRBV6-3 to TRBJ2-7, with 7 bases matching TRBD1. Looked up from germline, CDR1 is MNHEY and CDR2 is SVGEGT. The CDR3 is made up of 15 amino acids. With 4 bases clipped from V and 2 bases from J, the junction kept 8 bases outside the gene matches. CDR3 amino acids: CASSSAQGVTYEQYF. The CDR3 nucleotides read TGTGCCAGCAGTTCAGCTCAGGGGGTGACCTACGAGCAGTACTTC.

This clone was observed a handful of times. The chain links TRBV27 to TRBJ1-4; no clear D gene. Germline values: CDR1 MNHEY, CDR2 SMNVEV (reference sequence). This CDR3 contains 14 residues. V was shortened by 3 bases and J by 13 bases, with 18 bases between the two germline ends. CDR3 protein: CASSLAGPPGRLFF. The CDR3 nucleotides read TGTGCCAGCAGTTTGGCTGGACCGCCGGGGAGACTGTTTTTT.

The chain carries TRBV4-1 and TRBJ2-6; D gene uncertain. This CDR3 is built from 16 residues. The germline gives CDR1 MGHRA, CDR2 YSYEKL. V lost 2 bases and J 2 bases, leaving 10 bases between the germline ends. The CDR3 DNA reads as TGCGCCAGCAGCCAACCCCGGTCTACTGGGGCCAACGTCCTGACTTTC. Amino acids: CASSQPRSTGANVLTF.